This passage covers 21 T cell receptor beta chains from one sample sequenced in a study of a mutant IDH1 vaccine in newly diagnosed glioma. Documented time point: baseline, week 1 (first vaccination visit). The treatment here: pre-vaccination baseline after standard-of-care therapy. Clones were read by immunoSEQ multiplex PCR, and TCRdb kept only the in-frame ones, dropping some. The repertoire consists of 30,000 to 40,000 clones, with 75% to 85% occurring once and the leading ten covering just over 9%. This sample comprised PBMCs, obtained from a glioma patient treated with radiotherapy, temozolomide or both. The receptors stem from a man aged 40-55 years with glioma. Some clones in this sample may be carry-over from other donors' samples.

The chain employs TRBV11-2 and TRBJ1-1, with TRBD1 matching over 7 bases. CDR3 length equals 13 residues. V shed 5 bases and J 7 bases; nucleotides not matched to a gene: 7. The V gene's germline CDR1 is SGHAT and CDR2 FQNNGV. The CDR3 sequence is CASSPGQTSEAFF. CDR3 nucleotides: TGTGCCAGCAGCCCGGGACAGACAAGTGAAGCTTTCTTT. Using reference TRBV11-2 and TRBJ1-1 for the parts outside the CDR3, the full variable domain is EAGVAQSPRYKIIEKRQSVAFWCNPISGHATLYWYQQILGQGPKLLIQFQNNGVVDDSQLPKDRFSAERLKGVDSTLKIQPAKLEDSAVYLCASSPGQTSEAFFGQGTRLTVV.

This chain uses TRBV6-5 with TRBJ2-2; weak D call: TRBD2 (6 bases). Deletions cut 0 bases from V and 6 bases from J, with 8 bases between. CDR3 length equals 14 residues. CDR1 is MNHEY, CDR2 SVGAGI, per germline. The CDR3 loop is CASSYSEGSGELFF. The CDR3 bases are TGTGCCAGCAGTTACTCGGAGGGTTCCGGGGAGCTGTTTTTT.

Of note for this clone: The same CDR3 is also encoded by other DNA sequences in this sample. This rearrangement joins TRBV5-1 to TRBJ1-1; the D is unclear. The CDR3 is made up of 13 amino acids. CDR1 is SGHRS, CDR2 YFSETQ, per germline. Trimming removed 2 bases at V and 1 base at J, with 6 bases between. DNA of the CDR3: TGCGCCAGCAGCTTACAAGAGAACACTGAAGCTTTCTTT. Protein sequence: CASSLQENTEAFF.

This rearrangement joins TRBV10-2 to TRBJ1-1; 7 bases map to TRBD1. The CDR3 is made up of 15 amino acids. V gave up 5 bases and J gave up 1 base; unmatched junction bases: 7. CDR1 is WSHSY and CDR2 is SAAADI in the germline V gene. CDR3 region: CASSILRGENTEAFF. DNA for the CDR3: TGCGCCAGCAGTATTCTCAGGGGGGAGAACACTGAAGCTTTCTTT.

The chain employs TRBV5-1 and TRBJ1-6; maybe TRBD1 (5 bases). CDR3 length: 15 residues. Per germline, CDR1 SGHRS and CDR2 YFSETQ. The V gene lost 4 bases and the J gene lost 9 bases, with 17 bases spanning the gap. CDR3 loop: CASSPTTGSRSPLHF. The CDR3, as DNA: TGCGCCAGCAGCCCAACTACAGGTTCGCGTTCACCCCTCCACTTT.

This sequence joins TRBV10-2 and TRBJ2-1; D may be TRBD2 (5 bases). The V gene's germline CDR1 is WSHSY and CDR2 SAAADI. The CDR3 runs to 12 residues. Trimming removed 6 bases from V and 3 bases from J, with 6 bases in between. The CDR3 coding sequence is TGCGCCAGCAGCCGGGACTACAATGAGCAGTTCTTC. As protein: CASSRDYNEQFF.

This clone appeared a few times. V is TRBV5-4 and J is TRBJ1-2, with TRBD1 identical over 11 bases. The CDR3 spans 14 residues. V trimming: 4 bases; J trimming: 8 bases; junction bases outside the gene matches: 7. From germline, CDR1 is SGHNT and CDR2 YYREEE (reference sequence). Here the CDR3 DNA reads TGTGCCAGCAGCCCTGGACAGGGGGCGCGCGGCTACACCTTC. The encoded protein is CASSPGQGARGYTF.

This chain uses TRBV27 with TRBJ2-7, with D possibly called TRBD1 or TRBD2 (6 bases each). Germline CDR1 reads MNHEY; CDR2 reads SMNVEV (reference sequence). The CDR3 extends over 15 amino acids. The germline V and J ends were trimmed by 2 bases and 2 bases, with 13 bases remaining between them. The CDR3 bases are TGTGCCAGCAGTTTAGGGGGGCGTATAACCTACGAGCAGTACTTC. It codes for CASSLGGRITYEQYF.

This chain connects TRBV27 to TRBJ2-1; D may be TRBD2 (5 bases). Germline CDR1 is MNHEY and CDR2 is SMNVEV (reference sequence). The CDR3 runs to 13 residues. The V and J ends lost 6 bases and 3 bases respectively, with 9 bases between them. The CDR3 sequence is CASRPGNYNEQFF. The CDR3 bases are TGTGCCAGCAGACCCGGGAACTACAATGAGCAGTTCTTC.

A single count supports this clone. The CDR3 bases are TGTGCCAGCAGTCCCCGTTTGCAGGGAGGAAAGCTCGATGGCTACACCTTC. Translating it yields CASSPRLQGGKLDGYTF. The rearrangement links TRBV27 to TRBJ1-2; D perhaps matches TRBD1 (5 bases). Looked up from germline, CDR1 is MNHEY and CDR2 is SMNVEV (reference sequence). V dropped 5 bases and J dropped 6 bases, with 25 bases sitting between them. The CDR3 contains 17 residues.

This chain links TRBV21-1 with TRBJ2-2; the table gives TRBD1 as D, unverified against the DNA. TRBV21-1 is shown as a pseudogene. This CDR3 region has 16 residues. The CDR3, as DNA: TGTGCCAGCAGTCCCGGACAGGTACCGAACACCGGGGAGCTGTTTTTT. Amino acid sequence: CASSPGQVPNTGELFF.

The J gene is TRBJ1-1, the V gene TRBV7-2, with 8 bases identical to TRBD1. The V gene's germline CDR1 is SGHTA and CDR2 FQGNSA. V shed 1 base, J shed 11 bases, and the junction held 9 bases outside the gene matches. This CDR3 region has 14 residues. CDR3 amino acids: CASSLVTGDRWAFF. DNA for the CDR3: TGTGCCAGCAGCTTAGTAACCGGGGACAGGTGGGCTTTCTTT.

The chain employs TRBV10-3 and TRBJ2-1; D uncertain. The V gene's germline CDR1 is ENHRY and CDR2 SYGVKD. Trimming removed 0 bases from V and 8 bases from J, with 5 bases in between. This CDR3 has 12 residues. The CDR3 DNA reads TGTGCCATCAGTGAGTCGATTGATGAGCAGTTCTTC. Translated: CAISESIDEQFF.

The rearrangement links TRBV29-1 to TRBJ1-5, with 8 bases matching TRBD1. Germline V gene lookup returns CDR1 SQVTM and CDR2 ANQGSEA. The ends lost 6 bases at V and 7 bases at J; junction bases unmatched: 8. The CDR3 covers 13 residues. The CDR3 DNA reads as TGCAGCGTGGGGACAGGTGTTGAGCAGCCCCAGCATTTT. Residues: CSVGTGVEQPQHF.

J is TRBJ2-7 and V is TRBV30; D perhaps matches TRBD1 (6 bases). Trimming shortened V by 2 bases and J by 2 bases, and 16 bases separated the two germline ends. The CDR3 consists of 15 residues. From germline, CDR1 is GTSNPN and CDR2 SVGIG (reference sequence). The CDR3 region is CAWSFPGQGTYEQYF. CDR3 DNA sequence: TGTGCCTGGAGTTTTCCCGGCCAGGGGACCTACGAGCAGTACTTC.

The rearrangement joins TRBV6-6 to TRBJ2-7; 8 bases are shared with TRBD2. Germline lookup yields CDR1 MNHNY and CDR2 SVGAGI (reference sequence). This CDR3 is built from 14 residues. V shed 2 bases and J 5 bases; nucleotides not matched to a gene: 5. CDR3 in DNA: TGTGCCAGCAGTTACCTCTCGGGGGGGCACGAGCAGTACTTC. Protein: CASSYLSGGHEQYF.

CDR3 bases: TGTGCCATCGCCGTACAAATCGGATTCTACGGCTACACCTTC. Protein sequence: CAIAVQIGFYGYTF. The rearrangement uses TRBV10-3 and TRBJ1-2, with no clear D. Trimming removed 8 bases from V and 8 bases from J, with 21 bases in between. Germline CDR1 is ENHRY and CDR2 is SYGVKD. The CDR3 has 14 residues.

CDR3 DNA sequence: TGTGCCAGCAGCGCGGTCGGGACAGCCCTCACCGGGGAGCTGTTTTTT. Translating it yields CASSAVGTALTGELFF. The chain combines TRBV9 with TRBJ2-2, with TRBD1 matching 7 bases. V was clipped by 3 bases and J by 4 bases; unmatched bases: 9. The CDR3 is made up of 16 amino acids. Germline loops: CDR1 SGDLS, CDR2 YYNGEE.

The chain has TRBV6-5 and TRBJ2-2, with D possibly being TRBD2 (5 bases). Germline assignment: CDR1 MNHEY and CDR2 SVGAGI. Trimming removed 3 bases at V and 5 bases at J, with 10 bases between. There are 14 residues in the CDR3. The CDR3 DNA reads TGTGCCAGCAGTTATGGAGGACGTACCGGGGAGCTGTTTTTT. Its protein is CASSYGGRTGELFF.

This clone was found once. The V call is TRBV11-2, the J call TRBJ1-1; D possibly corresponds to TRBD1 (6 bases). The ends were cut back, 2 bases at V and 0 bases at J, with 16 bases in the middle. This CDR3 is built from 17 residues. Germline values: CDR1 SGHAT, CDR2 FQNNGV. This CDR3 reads CASSLYPRTAMNTEAFF. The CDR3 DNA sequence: TGTGCCAGCAGCTTATACCCCCGGACAGCGATGAACACTGAAGCTTTCTTT.

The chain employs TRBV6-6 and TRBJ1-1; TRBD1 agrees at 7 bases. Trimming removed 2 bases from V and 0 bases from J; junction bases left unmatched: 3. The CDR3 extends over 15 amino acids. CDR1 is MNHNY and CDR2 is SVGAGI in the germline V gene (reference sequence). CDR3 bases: TGTGCCAGCAGTTACGGGACAGTTATGAACACTGAAGCTTTCTTT. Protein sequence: CASSYGTVMNTEAFF.